These T cell receptor beta chains were read from a single sample in a study of vaccination and CD4 T cells after COVID-19. Their antigens are not known. TCRdb ran MiXCR on the PCR reads and lists one entry per CDR3 protein. The table has about 14,000 distinct CDR3 sequences, about 60% seen once; the top ten hold roughly 6.4%. The specimen was CD4+ T cells from blood, cultured in vitro. These TCRs come from a human donor who had recovered from COVID-19. The CDR3 runs from the conserved cysteine through the conserved F or W. Each record gives: D gene, V gene, CDR3 protein. D genes are given only for firm matches.

>TRBD2|TRBV9
CASSVGGGRSSYNEQFF
>.|TRBV10-3
CAITTSLGETQYF
>TRBD2|TRBV6-1
CASKGVAGGRDTQYF
>.|TRBV7-9
CASSTDTDSGNTIYF
>.|TRBV2
CASSGGTPNQPQHF
>.|TRBV24-1
CATMSVSGELFF
>.|TRBV6-2/TRBV6-3
CASSYPIGVQHF
>TRBD1|TRBV18
CASSPSGQGETQYF
>TRBD1|TRBV29-1
CSGGGTGLPNYGYTF
>.|TRBV11-2
CASSLDTGGSPLHF
>TRBD1|TRBV6-2/TRBV6-3
CASSYSRDSQNTEAFF
>TRBD1|TRBV27
CASGRGTGGASGNTIYF
>.|TRBV5-1
CASSPPAGRQETQYF
>.|TRBV6-1
CASSAWRGDEQFF
>.|TRBV27
CASSLRLGNTEAFF
>.|TRBV10-1
CASSAADGQPQHF
>.|TRBV24-1
CATSDSGHGYGYTF
>TRBD1|TRBV7-6
CASSSGTGFGEQYF
>TRBD1|TRBV6-2/TRBV6-3
CASSPRQGSYEQYF
>.|TRBV10-3
CAIGPPIQSSYEQYF
>.|TRBV6-5
CASSYQGQADTQYF
>.|TRBV28
CASSLLLGTENTIYF
>.|TRBV10-3
CAISDPRYSEAFF
>TRBD1|TRBV19
CASSIGQGARTEAFF
>.|TRBV12-3/TRBV12-4
CASNPFGAGELFF
>TRBD1|TRBV6-1
CASRRQGGGEKLFF
>.|TRBV7-2
CASSFSDLNTEAFF
>TRBD2|TRBV11-3
CASSPGGARNTGELFF
>TRBD2|TRBV7-2
CASSLGLAGDTDTQYF
>TRBD2|TRBV11-3
CASSLAGGNEQFF
>.|TRBV2
CASSERGNQPQHF
>.|TRBV20-1
CTWWVLLDSPSSYNEQFF
>.|TRBV6-5
CASSYSRQGGTEAFF
>.|TRBV28
CASSLHSVANTGELFF
>.|TRBV5-1
CASSPPGSETQCF
>TRBD1|TRBV9
CASSTGQGGQPQHF
>.|TRBV6-5
CASSSAGEGNQPQHF
>.|TRBV30
CAWGFPLDNEQFF
>.|TRBV7-2
CASSLRRNTEAFF
>.|TRBV7-9
CASSPLDLSGELFF
>.|TRBV10-3
CAISVGDEAFF
>TRBD1|TRBV2
CASKGTGENSPLHF
>.|TRBV20-1
CSAQDGSGTNEQFF
>.|TRBV27
CASRLSGAQTQYF
>.|TRBV2
CARSERQAYQETQYF
>TRBD1|TRBV30
CAWSQGQGGGYTF
>.|TRBV15
CATSRDLEGGGYTF
>.|TRBV5-4
CASSPFDGNTEAFF
>.|TRBV6-4
CASSADLEMAEQFF
>.|TRBV30
CAWGRKGVSGYTF
>TRBD1|TRBV20-1
CSANTGQGTDTQYF
>.|TRBV7-2
CASSLDRLDEQFF
>.|TRBV20-1
CSAMEQADQPQHF
>.|TRBV12-3/TRBV12-4
CASSSGPGTQYF
>.|TRBV5-6
CASTQITQGAYGYTF
>.|TRBV30
CAWSAPPGVNQPQHF
>TRBD1|TRBV7-9
CASSLEGTGEQYF
>.|TRBV10-3
CASYAGTSTDTQYF
>.|TRBV7-2
CASSLQAGSPGELFF
>.|TRBV2
CASSEISPFQETQYF